This TCR beta chain came from a study of cytomegalovirus exposure and HLA in healthy donors listed by TCRdb under 2017. Looking at the study overall: According to an earlier analysis of a few hundred of the donors, about 170 million T cells yielded 90 million to 140 million unique TCR beta sequences and less than 300 Gb of sequence data. A later analysis re-analyzed previously published TCR beta repertoires from 650 to 800 donors and added high-resolution HLA genotyping to study TCR occurrence patterns. The T cell repertoires of several hundred subjects were profiled by immunosequencing and related to cytomegalovirus serostatus. HLA typing included class I and class II loci at four-digit resolution. In a later genetic analysis, genome-wide SNP genotypes for about three fifths of the 666 donors were used, and that subset was treated as a discovery cohort. The genetic ancestry cluster associated with self-reported Caucasian donors included 65% to 90% of the 350 to 500 genotyped donors. The study aimed to test whether signatures of past pathogen exposure could be identified by cataloging public T cell receptors. Rather than using new phenotypic data, the later analysis identified candidate immune exposures from TCR beta sequences and from how often those sequences occurred across donors. Typing coverage differed by locus: A, B, C, DRB1 and DQB1 were typed in about 629-640 donors, DQA1 in 522, DPA1 in around 610, and DPB1 in about 450. To decide whether each TCR beta V gene segment behaved as functional or pseudogenic, an earlier analysis of nearly 600 of the donors relied on high-throughput TCR beta sequencing. A separate validation cohort of about 110 different subjects was used in addition to the roughly 670-subject first cohort. An early release that covered roughly 600 HLA-typed donors contained about 300 gigabases of sequencing data and about 93 million unique TCR sequences. Across 398 genotyped donors of the cohort, an average of roughly 230,000 unique TCR beta nucleotide sequences per donor were sequenced, and approximately 17% of those sequences were non-productive. Every discovery cohort repertoire had been produced on one sequencing platform. Roughly five DR-DQ haplotypes were treated as single units for association and clustering because of strong linkage in the cohort. Donor age, sex, ethnicity and CMV serostatus were compiled alongside the repertoire data. To predict cytomegalovirus infection status, the study combined high-throughput TCR immunosequencing, statistical association of individual TCRs with disease status, and machine learning. On the study overall, not on this receptor specifically: In a later analysis, most CMV-associated TCR beta chains were found to appear HLA-restricted, with HLA associations seemingly driven largely by CMV exposure. A group of highly shared sequence variants was considered likely to be a technical artifact of the sequencing pipeline. Because the 87-base-pair reads could not distinguish some IMGT-functional V segments, including TRBV6-2 and TRBV6-3, those segments were excluded. In an earlier analysis of several hundred of the donors, most TCR beta V segments were observed in productive rearrangements about 90% or about 30% of the time, broadly matching IMGT annotations. Sequencing depth was assumed to be roughly uniform across donors in the presence/absence analyses, though that assumption may not hold. According to a later analysis, parvovirus B19, influenza, CMV and Epstein-Barr virus appeared linked to several top co-occurrence clusters. In a later genetic analysis, fewer N-insertions in productive TCRs were reported among donors in an Asian-associated ancestry cluster than the roughly 710-donor mean. CMV serostatus was the only immune exposure information available for the cohort. The cohort was sequenced for TCR beta chains only, and without alpha or paired-chain data the features that could be detected were limited. A later analysis found that HLA-associated TCR beta chains were more clonally expanded and had lower generation probabilities than equally common non-associated chains. Cytomegalovirus status was reported to be diagnosed by the classifier with high specificity and sensitivity in both the original and validation cohorts. In the study, roughly 160 TCR beta chains were listed as associated with cytomegalovirus. A further reported finding was that TCR beta sequences accurately predicted the HLA-A and HLA-B alleles for most subjects in the first cohort. Correlated functional status among segregating V segments might reflect linkage disequilibrium, but an unknown experimental factor could not be ruled out. When HLA alleles, especially DR and DQ, strongly co-occurred, attributing TCR associations to individual alleles was difficult. It was suggested by the authors that the approach could potentially be generalized to other disease states and immunological phenotypes. Approximately 18 rarely observed V segments, including chromosome 9 orphons, were excluded from the earlier analysis of almost 600 of the donors because counts were too low. V-gene and J-gene trimming of TCR beta chains was associated with a missense DCLRE1C variant in a later genetic analysis, and the association was replicated in an independent cohort. A later analysis associated some 17,000 TCR beta sequences with specific HLA alleles at a false discovery rate of 0.05. In a later analysis, TCR association rates were found to vary across HLA loci, with the most associated TCRs seen for DRB1 alleles and the fewest for HLA-C alleles. In vitro tests confirmed that a few of the cytomegalovirus-associated TCR beta chains recognize cytomegalovirus antigens. HLA typing was unavailable for some donors at each locus, so association tests used only the typed subset. While some public TCRs were present in many individuals, most TCR sequences turned up only very rarely across donors.

The CDR1 and CDR2 encoded by the germline V gene are SGHTA and FQGNSA. The CDR3 runs 15 amino acids, cysteine and phenylalanine included. Here the CDR3 DNA is all that survives: 45 bases in frame from base 1. Germline trimming: 4 bases from V, 8 bases from J; junction bases outside gene matches: 9. As for this clone: The clone's antigen remains unknown. Base qualities were left out, and no much larger clone turns up one base away.

The method behind the library was the immunoSEQ multiplex PCR assay. The multiplex PCR relied on a mix of 60 forward primers for TCR Vbeta segments and 13 reverse primers for TCR Jbeta segments. Amplification of the CDR3 region of rearranged TCR beta genes was performed with a multiplex PCR assay on genomic DNA. The amplified TCR beta libraries were sequenced on the Illumina HiSeq System as 87-base-pair reads. Per the authors' processing: In a later analysis, roughly 80 million unique TCR beta chains were counted across the approximately 670 repertoires, and around 11 million of these chains were shared by at least two donors. Raw reads were error-corrected and collapsed into unique sequences with a nearest-neighbor algorithm that merged closely related sequences to remove PCR and sequencing errors. To assign V, D and J gene segments, CDR3 sequences were aligned to IMGT reference sequences. For a sequence to be retained, a match of at least six nucleotides was required to both a V gene segment and a J gene segment. A rearrangement was called productive if the CDR3 had no stop codons and remained in frame with V and J, and every other rearrangement was called non-productive. CDR3 was defined by IMGT convention, running from the second conserved V-encoded cysteine to the conserved J-encoded phenylalanine. Sequences without an unambiguous match to a single V gene segment were excluded from the earlier analysis of about 600 of the donors. In an earlier analysis of 587 of the donors, a V segment was called functional when productive rearrangements were above 56.7%, and segregating when the standard deviation between donors exceeded 5%. To diagnose cytomegalovirus status from the catalog of TCR beta chain sequences, a statistical classification framework was built. V and J gene assignment, in a later analysis, came from comparing TCR nucleotide sequences with IMGT/GENE-DB human TR gene sequences. Using the TCRdist pipeline, a later analysis assigned CDR3 sequences along with most-parsimonious VDJ recombination scenarios. In a later analysis, each TCR beta chain was defined by its CDR3 amino acid sequence together with its V-gene family, and reads lacking a unique V-gene family were excluded. A later analysis removed roughly 590 highly shared, low-generation-probability nucleotide sequences to deal with suspected cross-contamination and a sequencing artifact. For each public chain, a later analysis derived a clonal expansion index from normalized ranks of inferred template counts within each repertoire. In a later analysis, generation probabilities were computed with a VDJ recombination model fitted to out-of-frame rearrangements, and the resulting probabilities were checked against IGoR. In a later analysis, hypergeometric tests were used to score TCR-TCR, TCR-HLA and TCR-CMV co-occurrence, with a repertoire-size bias correction applied to TCR pairs. To estimate false discovery rates, a later analysis permuted the HLA or CMV assignments 20 times. In a later analysis, co-occurring TCRs were grouped using DBSCAN, and TCRdist sequence similarity was added for clustering within HLA-allele-positive subsets. For co-occurrence clustering, repertoires with fewer than 30,000 or more than 120,000 public chains were excluded, along with roughly 5 repertoires with anomalous nucleotide sharing. TCRdb provides this immuneACCESS table in a form limited to in-frame rearrangements. Some clones are lacking; in checked studies, under half of them reflect an unresolved V gene, and why the rest are absent is not known. From that table come the V and J calls and clone size; the DNA was used to work out D and trimming. In all, the sample holds approximately 180,000 clones, and approximately 80% of those were seen once. Together, the top ten hold approximately 1.8% of the sample.

The cohort comprised some 730 healthy bone marrow donors. At the time of sampling, every cohort member was nominally healthy, though immune exposures that went unrecorded were likely present. The donor tested CMV seronegative, placing the donor among the 350 to 400 seronegative members of the cohort. A peripheral blood sample was collected from each donor, and TCR beta sequencing was performed on peripheral blood mononuclear cells. The Qiagen DNeasy Blood Extraction Kit was used to extract genomic DNA from the blood cell samples. Sequencing was performed on PBMCs. The sequence joins TRBV7-2 to TRBJ2-4, and 9 bases in between align with TRBD2. This receptor was obtained from a woman aged 25 to 39 in good health and CMV-seronegative. This receptor has the CDR3 CASSSRTSEIDIQYF. The DNA sequence follows: TGTGCCAGCAGCTCCAGGACTAGCGAGATCGACATTCAGTACTTC.